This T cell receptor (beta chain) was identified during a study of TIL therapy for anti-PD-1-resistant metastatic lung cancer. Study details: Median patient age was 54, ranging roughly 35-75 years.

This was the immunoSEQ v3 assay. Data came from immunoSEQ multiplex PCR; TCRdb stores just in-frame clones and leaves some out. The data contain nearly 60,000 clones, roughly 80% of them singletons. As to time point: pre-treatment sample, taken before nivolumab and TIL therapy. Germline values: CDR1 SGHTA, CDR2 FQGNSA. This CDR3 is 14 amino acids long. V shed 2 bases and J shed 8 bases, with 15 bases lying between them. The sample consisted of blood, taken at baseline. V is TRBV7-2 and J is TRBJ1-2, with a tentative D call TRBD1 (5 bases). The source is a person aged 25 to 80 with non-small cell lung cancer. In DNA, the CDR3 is TGTGCCAGCAGCTTATTATTCCAGGGACGAGGCTACACCTTC. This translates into CASSLLFQGRGYTF.